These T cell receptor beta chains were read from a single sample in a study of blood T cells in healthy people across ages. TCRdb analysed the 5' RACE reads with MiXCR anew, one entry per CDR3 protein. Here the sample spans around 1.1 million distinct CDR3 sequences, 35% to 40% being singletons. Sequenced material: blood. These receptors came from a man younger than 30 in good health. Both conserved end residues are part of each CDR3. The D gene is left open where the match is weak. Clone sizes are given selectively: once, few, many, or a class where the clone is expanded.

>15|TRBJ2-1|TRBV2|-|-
TGTGCCAGCAGTGGACAGGGAGGAATCTACAATGAGCAGTTCTTC
CASSGQGGIYNEQFF
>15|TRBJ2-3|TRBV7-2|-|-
TGTGCCAGCAGCCGACCGGGACTTAGCACAGATACGCAGTATTTT
CASSRPGLSTDTQYF
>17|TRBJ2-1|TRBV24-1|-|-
TGTGCCACCAGTGATTCCCGACAGGTGGCGATAGGACATGAGCAGTTCTTC
CATSDSRQVAIGHEQFF
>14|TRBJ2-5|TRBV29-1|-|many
TGCAGCGTTGCTCCAGGAGGGGGCACAGAGACCCAGTACTTC
CSVAPGGGTETQYF
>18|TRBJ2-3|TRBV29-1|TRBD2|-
TGCAGCGTAGACTACTACCCGGGACTAGGCCTCTCCACAGATACGCAGTATTTT
CSVDYYPGLGLSTDTQYF
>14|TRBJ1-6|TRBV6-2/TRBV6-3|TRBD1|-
TGTGCCAGCAGTTGGGACAGGAATAATTCACCCCTCCACTTT
CASSWDRNNSPLHF
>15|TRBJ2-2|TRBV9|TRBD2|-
TGTGCCAGCAGCGTAGCGACTAGCGTCACCGGGGAGCTGTTTTTT
CASSVATSVTGELFF
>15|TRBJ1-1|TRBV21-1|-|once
TGTGCCAGCAGCATCCGGACAGAGCAGAACACTGAAGCTTTCTTT
CASSIRTEQNTEAFF
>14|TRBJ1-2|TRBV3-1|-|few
TGTGCCAGCAGCCAAGGACAGGATCTCGGCGGCTACACCTTC
CASSQGQDLGGYTF
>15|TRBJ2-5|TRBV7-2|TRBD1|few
TGTGCCAGCACAAAAGCAGGGGGCGCTGTCAATGAGCAGTACTTC
CASTKAGGAVNEQYF
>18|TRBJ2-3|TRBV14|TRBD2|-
TGTGCCAGCAGCCATCCTCCCTTCGGGGGGTGGGCGGCAGATACGCAGTATTTT
CASSHPPFGGWAADTQYF
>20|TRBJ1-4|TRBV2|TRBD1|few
TGTGCCAGCAGCATCTCTCCCCCAGAGGGACAGACTGCAACTAATGAAAAACTGTTTTTT
CASSISPPEGQTATNEKLFF
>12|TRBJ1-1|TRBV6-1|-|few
TGTGCCAGCCGGGGACGGAGGACTGAAGCTTTCTTT
CASRGRRTEAFF
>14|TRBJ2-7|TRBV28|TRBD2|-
TGTGCCAGCAGCCCATCGGGGGGAGGGAATGAGCAGTACTTC
CASSPSGGGNEQYF
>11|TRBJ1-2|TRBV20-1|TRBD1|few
TGCAGTGCCCAAGACAGGGAGTCCTACACCTTC
CSAQDRESYTF
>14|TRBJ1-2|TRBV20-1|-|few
TGCAGTGCTGAGATCCCGACCCCGGGAGGACCCTACACCTTC
CSAEIPTPGGPYTF
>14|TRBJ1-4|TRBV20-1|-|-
TGCAGTGCTAGAGGGACCTCTGGGGACGAAAAACTGTTTTTT
CSARGTSGDEKLFF
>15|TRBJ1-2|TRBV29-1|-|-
TGCAGCGTTGAAGATGCCGTCAGGAACAACTATGGCTACACCTTC
CSVEDAVRNNYGYTF
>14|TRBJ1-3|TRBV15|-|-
TGTGCCACCAGCACCCGGAAGGAGGGTAACACCATATATTTT
CATSTRKEGNTIYF
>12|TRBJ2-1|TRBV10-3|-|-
TGTGCCATCTTGTCGGGCCAAGAGACCCAGTTCTTC
CAILSGQETQFF
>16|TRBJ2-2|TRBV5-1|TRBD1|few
TGCGCCAGCAGCATAACCGGGACAGGGGTTACCGGGGAGCTGTTTTTT
CASSITGTGVTGELFF
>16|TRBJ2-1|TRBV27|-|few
TGTGCCAGCAGTCAATATACAGGTGCTTTATACAATGAGCAGTTCTTC
CASSQYTGALYNEQFF
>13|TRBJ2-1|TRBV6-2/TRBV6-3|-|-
TGTGCCAGTTGCGCATCAGGACACAATGAGCAGTTCTTC
CASCASGHNEQFF
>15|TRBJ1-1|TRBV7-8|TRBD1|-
TGTGCCAGCAGCTTGAGGGACAGGGGGGGCACTGAAGCTTTCTTT
CASSLRDRGGTEAFF
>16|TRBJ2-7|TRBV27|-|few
TGTGCCAGCAGTTTCCTCGACCGCTCCAAGCCCTACGAGCAGTACTTC
CASSFLDRSKPYEQYF
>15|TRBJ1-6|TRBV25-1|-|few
TGTGCCAGCAGTGAATTGACAGGAACAAATTCACCCCTCCACTTT
CASSELTGTNSPLHF
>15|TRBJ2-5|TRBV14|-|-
TGTGCCAGCACTATGGTTGGGCAGAATCAAGAGACCCAGTACTTC
CASTMVGQNQETQYF
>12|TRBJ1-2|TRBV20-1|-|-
TGCAGTGCACGAGACATCAGCTATGGCTACACCTTC
CSARDISYGYTF
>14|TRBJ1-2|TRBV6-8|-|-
TGTGCCAGCAGTTACTCCAGACTAGAATATGGCTCCACCTTC
CASSYSRLEYGSTF
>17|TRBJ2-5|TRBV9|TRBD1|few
TGTGCCAGCAGCGTAGGGGGGACAGTATTATCAGGGGAGACCCAGTACTTC
CASSVGGTVLSGETQYF
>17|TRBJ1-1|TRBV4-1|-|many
TGCGCCAGCAGCCAAGACCCTTTCTCCGGGACATACACTGAAGCTTTCTTT
CASSQDPFSGTYTEAFF
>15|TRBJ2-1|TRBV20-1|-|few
TGCAGTGCTAGGGTGCCGCGCGTAGCCTACAATGAGCAGTTCTTC
CSARVPRVAYNEQFF
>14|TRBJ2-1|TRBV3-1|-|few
TGTGCCAGCAGCCAATCGGGAGTAAGCAATGAGCAGTTCTTC
CASSQSGVSNEQFF
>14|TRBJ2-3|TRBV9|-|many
TGTGCCAGCAAAGGGGGGTTCACAACAGATACGCAGTATTTT
CASKGGFTTDTQYF
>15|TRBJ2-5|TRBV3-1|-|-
TGTGCCAGCAGCCAAGATATGGAGGGCAAAGAGACCCAGTACTTC
CASSQDMEGKETQYF
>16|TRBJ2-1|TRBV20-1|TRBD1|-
TGCAGTGCTAGAGAGACAGGGGGCTACTCCTACAATGAGCAGTTCTTC
CSARETGGYSYNEQFF
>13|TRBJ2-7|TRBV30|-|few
TGTGCCTGGAGTTTTGGTCTCCCCTACGAGCAGTACTTC
CAWSFGLPYEQYF
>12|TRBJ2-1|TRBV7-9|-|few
TGTGCCAGCAGCTTAGTTATCGATGAGCAGTTCTTC
CASSLVIDEQFF
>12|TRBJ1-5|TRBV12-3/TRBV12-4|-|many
TGTGCCAGCTCGAATAGCAATCAGCCCCAGCATTTT
CASSNSNQPQHF
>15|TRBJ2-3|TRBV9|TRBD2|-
TGTGCCAGCAGCGTAGGCGGGGGGCCCACAGATACGCAGTATTTT
CASSVGGGPTDTQYF
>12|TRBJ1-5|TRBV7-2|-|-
TGTGCCAGCGGGTCACCTCTTCAGCCCCAGCATTTT
CASGSPLQPQHF
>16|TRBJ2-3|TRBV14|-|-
TGTGCCAGCAGCCAAAGACAGGAACCTAGCACAGATACGCAGTATTTT
CASSQRQEPSTDTQYF
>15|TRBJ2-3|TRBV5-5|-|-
TGTGCCAGCAGCCGGAGGAGGGGTCCCACAGATACGCAGTATTTT
CASSRRRGPTDTQYF